This TCR beta chain stems from a study of blood T cell repertoires in COVID-19. Study-wide background: Nucleic acid was either cDNA or gDNA, and it came from T cells, B-cell-depleted T cells, or PBMCs.

Measured with immunoSEQ multiplex PCR; TCRdb has only the in-frame clones, and not every one. In the table there are 250,000 to 350,000 clones, more than 80% of which are singletons. This CDR3 is built from 15 residues. J gave up 7 bases and V 7 bases, and 12 bases lay outside the gene matches. Germline V CDR1 and CDR2: WNHNN, SYGVQD (reference sequence). Seattle researchers signed up patients amid active infection and tracked them longitudinally. The TCR comes from a woman between 50 and 59 years old with COVID-19, enrolled during active disease. The genes are TRBV10-1 and TRBJ2-1; 8 bases are a match to TRBD2. Sequencing used peripheral blood. CDR3 sequence (DNA): TGCGCCAGCACTCCCCGGGTAGCGGGATTGAATGAGCAGTTCTTC. This gives the protein CASTPRVAGLNEQFF.